This passage covers 21 T cell receptor beta chains from one sample sequenced in a study of blood T cell repertoires in COVID-19. The assay was immunoSEQ multiplex PCR, and TCRdb's table has in-frame clones only and misses some. The data contain approximately 210,000 clones, approximately 81% of them seen just once; the ten biggest clones take up around 9.3%. Sequencing was carried out using PBMCs or T cells enriched from blood (not recorded which). The origin of the receptors is a woman aged 50 to 60 with acute COVID-19.

The chain uses TRBV2 and TRBJ1-4, with TRBD1 identical over 9 bases. In germline, CDR1 is SNHLY, CDR2 FYNNEI. The CDR3 consists of 15 residues. After removal of 2 bases from V and 4 bases from J, the junction contained 2 bases not matched to a gene. The CDR3 region has the DNA TGTGCCAGCAGTGAACCGACAGGGGGTAATGAAAAACTGTTTTTT. Residues: CASSEPTGGNEKLFF.

The J gene is TRBJ2-7, the V gene TRBV5-6, with TRBD2 as a possible D gene (5 bases). The V end was cut by 0 bases, the J end by 0 bases, with 7 bases between. Germline V lookup: CDR1 SGHDT, CDR2 YYEEEE. This CDR3 comprises 14 residues. The CDR3 nucleotides read TGTGCCAGCAGCTTGGCTAGCAGCTCCTACGAGCAGTACTTC. Its protein is CASSLASSSYEQYF.

The genes are TRBV27 and TRBJ2-1, with TRBD2 matching over 14 bases. This CDR3 has 19 amino acids. The V and J ends lost 10 bases and 3 bases, in that order; junction bases with no gene match: 17. Germline V CDR1 and CDR2: MNHEY, SMNVEV (reference sequence). The CDR3 DNA is TGTGCCACGACCCTTTGGGGGCGGACTAGCGGGAGGATCTACAATGAGCAGTTCTTC. This codes for CATTLWGRTSGRIYNEQFF.

CDR3 sequence: CASSLGQGIGYTF. CDR3 sequence (DNA): TGTGCCAGCAGCTTGGGACAGGGAATAGGCTACACCTTC. The gene calls are TRBV28 and TRBJ1-2, with TRBD1 matching 9 bases. The CDR3 runs 13 residues. Trimming cost V 6 bases and J 8 bases; bases outside gene matches: 7. The germline gives CDR1 MDHEN, CDR2 SYDVKM.

V is TRBV7-2 and J is TRBJ2-5, with a possible D match to TRBD1 (6 bases). The CDR3 loop spans 15 amino acids. The V gene's germline CDR1 is SGHTA and CDR2 FQGNSA. V lost 0 bases, J lost 4 bases, and 12 bases lay in between. The CDR3 DNA reads as TGTGCCAGCAGCTTAGCGGGGGCGCTTGGAGAGACCCAGTACTTC. This gives the protein CASSLAGALGETQYF.

The chain carries TRBV11-3 and TRBJ2-7; 7 nucleotides line up with TRBD1. Germline lookup yields CDR1 SGHNT and CDR2 YENEEA. This CDR3 region has 14 residues. Trimming cost V 5 bases and J 2 bases; bases outside gene matches: 6. The DNA of the CDR3 is TGTGCCAGCAGCGTTCCCGGGACAGCCTACGAGCAGTACTTC. It is translated as CASSVPGTAYEQYF.

The chain links TRBV27 to TRBJ1-3, with D perhaps TRBD1 (5 bases). Trimming stripped 3 bases from V and 5 bases from J, with 11 bases between. The germline gives CDR1 MNHEY, CDR2 SMNVEV (reference sequence). The CDR3 runs to 14 residues. CDR3 loop: CASSLGGGRNTIYF. CDR3 in DNA: TGTGCCAGCAGTTTGGGCGGGGGACGAAACACCATATATTTT.

The table lists this clone with a count of one. The chain joins TRBV29-1 to TRBJ2-1; D perhaps matches TRBD2 (6 bases). CDR3 length: 13 residues. Germline V gene lookup returns CDR1 SQVTM and CDR2 ANQGSEA. Between the trimmed V and J ends, which lost 6 bases and 9 bases, there was a span of 18 bases. This chain's CDR3 is CSVRTIQGVEQFF. The CDR3 coding sequence is TGCAGCGTCAGGACTATCCAAGGAGTTGAGCAGTTCTTC.

This clone has a handful of counts. Compared with germline, one end of the junction differs, possibly owing to a read error. The chain links TRBV20-1 to TRBJ1-1, with D possibly matching TRBD1 (6 bases). The CDR3 totals 9 residues. In germline, CDR1 is DFQATT, CDR2 SNEGSKA (reference sequence). The CDR3 DNA reads as TGCAGTGCTAGCGTCACAGGGCTCTTT. Protein: CSASVTGLF.

V is TRBV9 and J is TRBJ2-7; 11 bases agree with TRBD2. Germline V CDR1 and CDR2: SGDLS, YYNGEE. V was pared by 0 bases and J by 8 bases, with 7 bases of the junction left unmatched. The CDR3 has 15 residues. The CDR3 protein is CASSVEVAGGPQQYF. For the CDR3, the DNA is TGTGCCAGCAGCGTAGAGGTAGCGGGAGGGCCGCAGCAGTACTTC.

The chain employs TRBV6-1 and TRBJ1-6, with D perhaps matching TRBD1 (5 bases). The CDR3 consists of 16 residues. With 0 bases removed from V and 7 bases from J, the gap between germline ends came to 13 bases. Germline V gene data show CDR1 as MNHNS and CDR2 as SASEGT. The CDR3 DNA follows: TGTGCCAGCAGTGAAGCATGGGGCCCTGGGAATTCACCCCTCCACTTT. It codes for CASSEAWGPGNSPLHF.

The chain is built from TRBV5-6 and TRBJ2-6, with D possibly matching TRBD1 (6 bases). V lost 4 bases, J lost 1 base, and 21 bases lay in between. Germline CDR1 and CDR2: SGHDT and YYEEEE. CDR3 length: 19 amino acids. CDR3 nucleotides: TGTGCCAGCAGCCCCCAGGGGAAGGACAAGTATTCTGGGGCCAACGTCCTGACTTTC. It yields the protein CASSPQGKDKYSGANVLTF.

For the CDR3, the DNA is TGTGCCAGCAGTTACTTTGGGGTTGACAGGGGGCGGACCGGGGAGCTGTTTTTT. As protein: CASSYFGVDRGRTGELFF. The chain recombines TRBV5-5 with TRBJ2-2; 10 bases fit TRBD1. The CDR3 runs to 18 residues. Unmatched junction bases numbered 15, after V lost 5 bases and J lost 5 bases. Germline loops: CDR1 SGHKS, CDR2 YYEKEE (reference sequence).

The V and J genes are TRBV30 and TRBJ1-5; 8 bases line up with TRBD1. The V gene end was trimmed by 2 bases and the J gene end by 2 bases; junction bases not matched to a gene: 17. Germline CDR1 GTSNPN, CDR2 SVGIG (reference sequence). This CDR3 has 19 amino acids. This CDR3 is CAWSTGVTGAGWGNQPQHF. CDR3 in DNA: TGTGCCTGGAGTACTGGAGTGACAGGGGCGGGATGGGGCAATCAGCCCCAGCATTTT. Drawing the rest from reference TRBV30 and TRBJ1-5, the complete variable domain is SQTIHQWPATLVQPVGSPLSLECTVEGTSNPNLYWYRQAAGRGLQLLFYSVGIGQISSEVPQNLSASRPQDRQFILSSKKLLLSDSGFYLCAWSTGVTGAGWGNQPQHFGDGTRLSIL.

The J gene is TRBJ1-5, the V gene TRBV20-1, with D unresolved. The germline V gene has CDR1 DFQATT and CDR2 SNEGSKA (reference sequence). V lost 3 bases and J lost 3, with 12 bases in between. The CDR3 is made up of 14 amino acids. CDR3 nucleotides: TGCAGTGCTAGTCGAGGGCAGTTCAATCAGCCCCAGCATTTT. Translated, it gives CSASRGQFNQPQHF.

This chain links TRBV7-9 with TRBJ2-2; a weak D match, TRBD1 (6 bases). The V gene lost 1 base and the J gene lost 0 bases, with 9 bases spanning the gap. Germline CDR1 reads SEHNR; CDR2 reads FQNEAQ (reference sequence). The CDR3 is 16 residues long. CDR3 nucleotide sequence: TGTGCCAGCAGCTTAGGGGACAAGGCGAACACCGGGGAGCTGTTTTTT. It specifies CASSLGDKANTGELFF.

The chain uses TRBV19 and TRBJ2-1; 9 positions agree with TRBD2. Unmatched junction bases numbered 8, after V lost 5 bases and J lost 6 bases. Per the germline V gene, CDR1 is LNHDA and CDR2 is SQIVND (reference sequence). The CDR3 spans 15 residues. The CDR3 sequence: CASSSLAGAPNEQFF. In DNA, the CDR3 is TGTGCCAGTAGTTCCTTAGCGGGAGCCCCCAATGAGCAGTTCTTC.

The chain links TRBV11-2 to TRBJ2-5; TRBD2 aligns across 8 bases. The CDR3 contains 15 residues. V gave up 4 bases and J gave up 5 bases; unmatched junction bases: 9. Germline values: CDR1 SGHAT, CDR2 FQNNGV. CDR3 in DNA: TGTGCCAGCAGCTACGGGACTAGTATTGGGGAGACCCAGTACTTC. It translates to CASSYGTSIGETQYF.

The genes are TRBV7-2 and TRBJ2-7; 12 bases line up with TRBD2. From germline, CDR1 is SGHTA and CDR2 FQGNSA. The CDR3 runs 13 residues. V trimming: 2 bases; J trimming: 11 bases; junction bases outside the gene matches: 4. CDR3 coding DNA: TGTGCCAGCAGCTTAAATCCTAGCGGGGGGGAGTACTTC. The encoded protein is CASSLNPSGGEYF.

This clone was detected only once. The gene calls are TRBV28 and TRBJ1-1; 7 positions agree with TRBD1. The germline V gene encodes CDR1 MDHEN and CDR2 SYDVKM. With 3 bases clipped from V and 5 bases from J, the junction kept 3 bases outside the gene matches. CDR3 length equals 13 residues. CDR3 in DNA: TGTGCCAGCAGTTTTGGGGGACAGACTGAAGCTTTCTTT. Amino acid sequence: CASSFGGQTEAFF.

The V gene is TRBV7-9, the J gene TRBJ1-1; the match to TRBD1 covers 7 bases. The V gene's germline CDR1 is SEHNR and CDR2 FQNEAQ (reference sequence). Trimming removed 3 bases from V and 7 bases from J; junction bases left unmatched: 5. CDR3 length equals 13 residues. Here the CDR3 reads CASSFTRDSEAFF. The CDR3 DNA reads TGTGCCAGCAGCTTTACCCGGGACAGTGAAGCTTTCTTT.